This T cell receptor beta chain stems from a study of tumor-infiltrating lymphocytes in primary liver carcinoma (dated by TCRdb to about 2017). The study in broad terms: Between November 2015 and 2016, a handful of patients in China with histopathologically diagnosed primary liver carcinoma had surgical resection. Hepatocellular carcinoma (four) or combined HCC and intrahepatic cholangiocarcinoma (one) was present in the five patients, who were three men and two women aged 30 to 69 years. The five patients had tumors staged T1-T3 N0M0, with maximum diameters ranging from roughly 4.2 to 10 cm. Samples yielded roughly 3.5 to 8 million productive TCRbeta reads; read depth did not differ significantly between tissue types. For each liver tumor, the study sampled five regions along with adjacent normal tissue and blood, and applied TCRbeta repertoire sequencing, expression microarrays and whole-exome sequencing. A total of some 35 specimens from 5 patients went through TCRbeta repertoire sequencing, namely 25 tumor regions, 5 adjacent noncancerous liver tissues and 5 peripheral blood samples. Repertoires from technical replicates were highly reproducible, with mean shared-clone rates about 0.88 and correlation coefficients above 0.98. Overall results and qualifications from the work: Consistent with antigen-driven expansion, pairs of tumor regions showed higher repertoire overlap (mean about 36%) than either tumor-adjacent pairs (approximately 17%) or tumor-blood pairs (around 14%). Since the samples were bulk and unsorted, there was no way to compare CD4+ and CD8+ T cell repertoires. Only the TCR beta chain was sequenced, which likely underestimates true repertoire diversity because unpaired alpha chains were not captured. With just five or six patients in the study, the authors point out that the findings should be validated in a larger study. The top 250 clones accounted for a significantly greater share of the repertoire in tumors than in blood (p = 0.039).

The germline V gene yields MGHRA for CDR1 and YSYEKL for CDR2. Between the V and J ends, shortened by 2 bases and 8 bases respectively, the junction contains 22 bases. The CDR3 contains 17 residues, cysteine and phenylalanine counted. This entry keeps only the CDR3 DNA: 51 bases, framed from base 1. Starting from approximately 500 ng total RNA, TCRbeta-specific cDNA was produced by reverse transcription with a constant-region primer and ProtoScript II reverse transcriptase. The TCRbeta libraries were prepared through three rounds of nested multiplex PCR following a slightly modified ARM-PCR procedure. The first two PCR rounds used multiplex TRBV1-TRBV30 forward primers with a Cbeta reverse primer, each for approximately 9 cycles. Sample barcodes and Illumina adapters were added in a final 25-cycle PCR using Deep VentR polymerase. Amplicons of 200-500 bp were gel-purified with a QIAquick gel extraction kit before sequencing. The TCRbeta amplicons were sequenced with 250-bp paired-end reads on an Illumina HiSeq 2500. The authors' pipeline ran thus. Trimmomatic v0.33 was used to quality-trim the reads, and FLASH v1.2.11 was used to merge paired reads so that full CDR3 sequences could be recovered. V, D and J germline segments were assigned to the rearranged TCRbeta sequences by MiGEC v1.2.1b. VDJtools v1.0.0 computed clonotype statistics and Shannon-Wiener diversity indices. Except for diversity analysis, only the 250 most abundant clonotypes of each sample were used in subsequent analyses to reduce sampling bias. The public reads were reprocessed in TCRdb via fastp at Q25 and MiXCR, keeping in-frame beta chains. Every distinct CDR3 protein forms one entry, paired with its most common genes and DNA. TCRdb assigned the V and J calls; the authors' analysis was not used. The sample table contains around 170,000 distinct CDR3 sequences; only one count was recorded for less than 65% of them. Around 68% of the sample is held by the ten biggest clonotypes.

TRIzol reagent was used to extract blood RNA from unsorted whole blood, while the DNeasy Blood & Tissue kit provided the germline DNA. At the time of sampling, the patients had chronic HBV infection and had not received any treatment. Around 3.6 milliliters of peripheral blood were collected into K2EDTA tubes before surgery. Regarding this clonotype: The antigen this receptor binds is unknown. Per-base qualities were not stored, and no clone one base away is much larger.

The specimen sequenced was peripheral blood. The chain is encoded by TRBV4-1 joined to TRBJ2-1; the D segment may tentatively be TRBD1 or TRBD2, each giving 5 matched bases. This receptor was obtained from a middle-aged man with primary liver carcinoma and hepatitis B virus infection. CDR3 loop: CASSQPQGLGTDHEQFF. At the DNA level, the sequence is TGCGCCAGCAGCCAACCCCAAGGATTGGGGACGGACCATGAGCAGTTCTTC.